This T cell receptor beta chain was documented in a study of blood T cell repertoires in COVID-19. Some clones are missing from TCRdb's copy, which holds only in-frame ones; the method was immunoSEQ multiplex PCR. The sample lists tens of thousands of clones, approximately 82% occurring once. V lost 4 bases to trimming and J lost 5 bases; unmatched junction nucleotides: 7. This CDR3 comprises 14 residues. The germline gives CDR1 LNHDA, CDR2 SQIVND (reference sequence). V and J are TRBV19 and TRBJ1-1; 7 bases fit TRBD1. The sequence came from a woman of 80 years or more with acute or convalescent COVID-19. Specimen: peripheral blood. The CDR3 nucleotides are TGTGCCAGTAGTAAACCGACAGGGAGTACTGAAGCTTTCTTT. As protein: CASSKPTGSTEAFF.